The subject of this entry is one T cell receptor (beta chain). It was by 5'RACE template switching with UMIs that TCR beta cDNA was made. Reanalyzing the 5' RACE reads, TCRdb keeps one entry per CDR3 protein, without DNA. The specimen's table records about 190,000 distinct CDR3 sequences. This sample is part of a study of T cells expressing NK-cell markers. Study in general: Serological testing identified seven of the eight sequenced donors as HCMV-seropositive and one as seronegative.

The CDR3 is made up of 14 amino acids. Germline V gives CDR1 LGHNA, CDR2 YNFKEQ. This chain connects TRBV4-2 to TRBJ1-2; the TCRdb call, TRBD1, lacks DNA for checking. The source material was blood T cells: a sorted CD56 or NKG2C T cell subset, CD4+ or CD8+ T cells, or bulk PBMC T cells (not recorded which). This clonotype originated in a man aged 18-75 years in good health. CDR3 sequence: CASSQVAGDYGYTF.